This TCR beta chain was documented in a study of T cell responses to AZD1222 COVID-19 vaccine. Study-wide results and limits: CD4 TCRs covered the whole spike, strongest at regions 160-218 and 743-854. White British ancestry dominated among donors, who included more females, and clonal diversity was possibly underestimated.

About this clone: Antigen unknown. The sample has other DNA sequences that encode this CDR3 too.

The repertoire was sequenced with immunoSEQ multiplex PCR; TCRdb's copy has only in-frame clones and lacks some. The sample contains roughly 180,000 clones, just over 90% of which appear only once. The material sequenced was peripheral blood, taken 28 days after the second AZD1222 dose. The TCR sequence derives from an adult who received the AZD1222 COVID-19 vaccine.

CDR3 DNA: TGTGCCAGCAGCTTCGGGGACAATCAGCCCCAGCATTTT. Amino acid sequence: CASSFGDNQPQHF. The chain has TRBV5-8 and TRBJ1-5, with D uncertain. CDR1 is SGHTS, CDR2 YDEGEE, per germline. The CDR3 is 13 residues long. V dropped 2 bases and J dropped 3 bases, with 6 bases sitting between them.